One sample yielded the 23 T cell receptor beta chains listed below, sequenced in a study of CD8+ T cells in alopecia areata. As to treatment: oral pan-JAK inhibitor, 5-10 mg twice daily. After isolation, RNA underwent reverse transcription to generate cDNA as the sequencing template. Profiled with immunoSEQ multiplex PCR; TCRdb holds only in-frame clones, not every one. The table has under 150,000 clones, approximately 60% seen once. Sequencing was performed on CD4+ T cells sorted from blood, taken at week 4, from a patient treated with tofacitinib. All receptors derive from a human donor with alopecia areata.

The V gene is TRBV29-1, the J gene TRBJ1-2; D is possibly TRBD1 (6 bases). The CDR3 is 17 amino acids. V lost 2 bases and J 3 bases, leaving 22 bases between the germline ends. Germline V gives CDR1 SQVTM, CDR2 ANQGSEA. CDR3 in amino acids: CSVEMSNRVGSDYGYTF. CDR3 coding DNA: TGCAGCGTTGAAATGAGCAACAGGGTAGGCTCCGACTATGGCTACACCTTC.

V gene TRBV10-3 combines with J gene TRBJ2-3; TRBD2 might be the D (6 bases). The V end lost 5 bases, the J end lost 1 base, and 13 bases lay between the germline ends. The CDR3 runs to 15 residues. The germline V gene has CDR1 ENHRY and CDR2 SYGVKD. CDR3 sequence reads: CAISISAGRTDTQYF. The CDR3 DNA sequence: TGTGCCATCAGTATATCAGCGGGCCGCACAGATACGCAGTATTTT.

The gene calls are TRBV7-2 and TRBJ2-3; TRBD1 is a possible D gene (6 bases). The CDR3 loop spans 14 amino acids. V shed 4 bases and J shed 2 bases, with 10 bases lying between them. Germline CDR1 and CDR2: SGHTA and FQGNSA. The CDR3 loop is CASSSQGFTDTQYF. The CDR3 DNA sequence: TGTGCCAGCAGCTCACAGGGCTTCACAGATACGCAGTATTTT.

The CDR3 DNA sequence: TGTGCCTGGAACACAAAGGGGTATGGCTACACCTTC. As protein: CAWNTKGYGYTF. The J gene is TRBJ1-2, the V gene TRBV30, with D tentatively TRBD1 (5 bases). This CDR3 is built from 12 residues. Germline V gives CDR1 GTSNPN, CDR2 SVGIG (reference sequence). The V end was cut by 4 bases, the J end by 5 bases, with 11 bases between.

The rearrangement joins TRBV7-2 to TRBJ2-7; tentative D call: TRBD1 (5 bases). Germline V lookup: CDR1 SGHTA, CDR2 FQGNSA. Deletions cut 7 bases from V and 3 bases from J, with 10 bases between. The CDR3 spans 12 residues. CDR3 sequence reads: CASMGLFYEQYF. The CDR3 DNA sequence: TGTGCCAGCATGGGGCTCTTCTACGAGCAGTACTTC.

The chain's CDR3 is CASRPGTAYGYTF. In nucleotides, the CDR3 is TGTGCCAGCAGACCCGGGACTGCCTATGGCTACACCTTC. This chain connects TRBV6-5 to TRBJ1-2; D perhaps matches TRBD1 (5 bases). Trimming removed 6 bases at V and 4 bases at J, with 12 bases between. The CDR3 extends over 13 amino acids. The germline gives CDR1 MNHEY, CDR2 SVGAGI.

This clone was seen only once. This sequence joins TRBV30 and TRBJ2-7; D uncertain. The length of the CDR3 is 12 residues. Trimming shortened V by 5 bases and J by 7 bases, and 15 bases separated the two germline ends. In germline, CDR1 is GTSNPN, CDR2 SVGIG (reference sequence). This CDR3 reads CAWGGFSGEQYF. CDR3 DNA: TGTGCCTGGGGTGGATTCTCCGGGGAGCAGTACTTC.

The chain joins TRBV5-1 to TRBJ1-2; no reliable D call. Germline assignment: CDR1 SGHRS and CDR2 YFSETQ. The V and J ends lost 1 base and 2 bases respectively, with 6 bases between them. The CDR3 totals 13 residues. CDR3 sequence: CASSLTSNYGYTF. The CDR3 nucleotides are TGCGCCAGCAGCTTGACTAGCAACTATGGCTACACCTTC.

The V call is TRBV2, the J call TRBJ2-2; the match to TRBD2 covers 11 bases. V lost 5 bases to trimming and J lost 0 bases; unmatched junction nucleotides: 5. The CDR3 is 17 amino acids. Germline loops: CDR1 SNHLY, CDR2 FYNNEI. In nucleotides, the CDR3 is TGTGCCAGCAGTCCAGTAGCGGGAGGGCCGAACACCGGGGAGCTGTTTTTT. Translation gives CASSPVAGGPNTGELFF. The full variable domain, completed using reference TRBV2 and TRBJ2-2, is EPEVTQTPSHQVTQMGQEVILRCVPISNHLYFYWYRQILGQKVEFLVSFYNNEISEKSEIFDDQFSVERPDGSNFTLKIRSTKLEDSAMYFCASSPVAGGPNTGELFFGEGSRLTVL.

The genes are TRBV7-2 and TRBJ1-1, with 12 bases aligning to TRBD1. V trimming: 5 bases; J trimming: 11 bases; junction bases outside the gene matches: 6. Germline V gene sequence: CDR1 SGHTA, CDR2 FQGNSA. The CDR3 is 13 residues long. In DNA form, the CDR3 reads TGTGCCAGCAGCACCGGGACAGGGGGCAAGGCTTTCTTT. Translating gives CASSTGTGGKAFF.

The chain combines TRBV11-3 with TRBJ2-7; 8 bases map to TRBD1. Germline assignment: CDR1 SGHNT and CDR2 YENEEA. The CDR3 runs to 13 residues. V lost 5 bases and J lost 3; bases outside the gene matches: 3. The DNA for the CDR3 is TGTGCCAGCAGCGTCACAGGGGGCTACGAGCAGTACTTC. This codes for CASSVTGGYEQYF.

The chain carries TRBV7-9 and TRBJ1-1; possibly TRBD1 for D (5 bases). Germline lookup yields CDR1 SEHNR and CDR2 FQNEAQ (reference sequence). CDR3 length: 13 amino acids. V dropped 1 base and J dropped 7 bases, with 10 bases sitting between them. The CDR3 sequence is CASSLEGTIEAFF. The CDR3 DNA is TGTGCCAGCAGCTTAGAGGGGACGATTGAAGCTTTCTTT.

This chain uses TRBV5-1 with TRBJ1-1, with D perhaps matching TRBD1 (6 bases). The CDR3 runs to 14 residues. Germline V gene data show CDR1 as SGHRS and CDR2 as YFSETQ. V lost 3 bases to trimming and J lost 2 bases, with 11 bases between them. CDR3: CASSSTQGNTEAFF. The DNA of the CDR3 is TGCGCCAGCAGCTCAACACAGGGCAACACTGAAGCTTTCTTT.

CDR3 nucleotide sequence: TGCAGCGTCGGGACAGGAATTCATCAGCCCCAGCATTTT. It specifies CSVGTGIHQPQHF. The V call is TRBV29-1, the J call TRBJ1-5, with 8 bases that match TRBD1. The germline gives CDR1 SQVTM, CDR2 ANQGSEA. The CDR3 runs to 13 residues. The ends lost 6 bases at V and 5 bases at J; junction bases unmatched: 6. The whole variable domain, filled in from reference TRBV29-1 and TRBJ1-5, reads SAVISQKPSRDICQRGTSLTIQCQVDSQVTMMFWYRQQPGQSLTLIATANQGSEATYESGFVIDKFPISRPNLTFSTLTVSNMSPEDSSIYLCSVGTGIHQPQHFGDGTRLSIL.

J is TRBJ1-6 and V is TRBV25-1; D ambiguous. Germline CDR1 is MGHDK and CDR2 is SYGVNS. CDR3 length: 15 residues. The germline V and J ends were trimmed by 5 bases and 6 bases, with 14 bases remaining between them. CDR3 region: CASSPQLEVNSPLHF. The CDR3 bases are TGTGCCAGCAGTCCCCAGCTAGAGGTTAATTCACCCCTCCACTTT.

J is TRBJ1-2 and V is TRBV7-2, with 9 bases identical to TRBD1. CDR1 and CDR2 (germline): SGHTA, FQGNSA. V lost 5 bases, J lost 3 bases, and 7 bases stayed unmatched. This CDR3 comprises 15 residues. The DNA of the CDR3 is TGTGCCAGCAGCCTGACAGGGGGATACGACTATGGCTACACCTTC. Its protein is CASSLTGGYDYGYTF.

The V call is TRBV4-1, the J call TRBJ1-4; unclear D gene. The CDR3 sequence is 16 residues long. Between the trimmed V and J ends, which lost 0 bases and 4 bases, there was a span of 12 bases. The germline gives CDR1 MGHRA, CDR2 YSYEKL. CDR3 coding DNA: TGCGCCAGCAGCCAAGAGGGGAAGGAGGGTAATGAAAAACTGTTTTTT. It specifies CASSQEGKEGNEKLFF.

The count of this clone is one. In DNA form, the CDR3 reads TGTGCCAGCCGGACAGGGGCTGAACAAGAGACCCAGTACTTC. This codes for CASRTGAEQETQYF. The chain couples TRBV18 to TRBJ2-5, with 9 bases matching TRBD1. The CDR3 contains 14 residues. V lost 8 bases to trimming and J lost 2 bases; unmatched junction nucleotides: 6. Germline V gene lookup returns CDR1 KGHSH and CDR2 LQKENI.

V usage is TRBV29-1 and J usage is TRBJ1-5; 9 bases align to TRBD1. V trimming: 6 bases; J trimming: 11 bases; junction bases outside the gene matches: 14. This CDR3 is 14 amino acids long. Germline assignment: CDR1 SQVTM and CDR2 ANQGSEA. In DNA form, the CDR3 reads TGCAGCGTCGGGTCCGGGACAGGGAGGGCAGCCCAGCATTTT. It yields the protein CSVGSGTGRAAQHF. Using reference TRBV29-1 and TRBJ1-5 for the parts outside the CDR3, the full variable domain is SAVISQKPSRDICQRGTSLTIQCQVDSQVTMMFWYRQQPGQSLTLIATANQGSEATYESGFVIDKFPISRPNLTFSTLTVSNMSPEDSSIYLCSVGSGTGRAAQHFGDGTRLSIL.

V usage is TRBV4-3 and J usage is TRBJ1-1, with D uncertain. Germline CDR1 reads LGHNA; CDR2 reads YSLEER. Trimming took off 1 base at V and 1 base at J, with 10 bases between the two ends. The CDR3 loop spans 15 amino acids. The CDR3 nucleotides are TGCGCCAGCAGCCAAGTTCGCACTGAGAACACTGAAGCTTTCTTT. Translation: CASSQVRTENTEAFF.

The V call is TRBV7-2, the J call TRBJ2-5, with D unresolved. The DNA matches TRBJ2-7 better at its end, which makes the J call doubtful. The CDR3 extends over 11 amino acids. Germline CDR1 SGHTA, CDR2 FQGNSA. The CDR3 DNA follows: TGTGCCAGCAGCTTAGATCACGAGCAGTACTTC. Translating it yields CASSLDHEQYF.

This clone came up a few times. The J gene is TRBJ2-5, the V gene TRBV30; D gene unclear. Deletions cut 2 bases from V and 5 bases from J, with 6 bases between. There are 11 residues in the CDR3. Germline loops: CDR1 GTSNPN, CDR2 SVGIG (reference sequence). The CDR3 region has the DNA TGTGCCTGGAGTCTATTGGAGACCCAGTACTTC. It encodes CAWSLLETQYF.

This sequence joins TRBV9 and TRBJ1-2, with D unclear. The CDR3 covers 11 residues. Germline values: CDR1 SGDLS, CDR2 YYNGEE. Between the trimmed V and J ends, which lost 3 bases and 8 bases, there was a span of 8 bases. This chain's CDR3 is CASSGRGGYTF. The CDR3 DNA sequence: TGTGCCAGCAGCGGGCGGGGAGGCTACACCTTC.